This TCR beta chain was sequenced in a study of blood T cell repertoires in COVID-19. Across the whole study: Acute and convalescent COVID-19 specimens originated in the United States, Italy and Spain. PBMCs, B-cell-depleted T cells, or T cells provided the cDNA or gDNA that made up the material.

As originally analysed: The assay estimated nucleated cells by amplifying reference gene primers. Sequencing used immunoSEQ multiplex PCR; TCRdb keeps in-frame clones, though not all of them. Clonal size and the V and J genes are those of that table, whereas D and trimming came from the DNA. The data show around 57,000 clones, about nine tenths seen once. The V gene's germline CDR1 is MGHRA and CDR2 YSYEKL. The CDR3 contains 12 residues. V lost 2 bases and J 8 bases, leaving 9 bases between the germline ends. The source is a man aged 50 or older with active COVID-19. Source material: peripheral blood. The chain links TRBV4-1 to TRBJ1-1; the D gene is possibly TRBD1 (6 bases). The CDR3: CASSQYDREAFF. The CDR3 coding sequence is TGCGCCAGCAGCCAATACGACAGGGAAGCTTTCTTT.